The clone carrying this TCR beta chain has a count of ten or more. Its antigen remains unknown. Relying on iRepertoire HTBI primers and Arm-PCR of CDR3 regions, the team built TCR beta libraries. From the multiplex PCR reads, TCRdb called clonotypes with MiXCR, one entry per CDR3 protein. The profile shows 350,000 to 550,000 distinct CDR3 sequences, 15% of them singletons. V was pared by 6 bases and J by 3 bases, with 19 bases between. Germline values: CDR1 DFQATT, CDR2 SNEGSKA (reference sequence). This CDR3 spans 15 amino acids. Time point of the sample: newly diagnosed GD, antithyroid drugs for less than 3 months. RNA extracted from PBMCs served as the sequencing template. Nine milliliters of peripheral blood were drawn into EDTA tubes. This specimen belongs to a study of regulatory T cells in long-lasting Graves disease. Study findings and constraints: Lower TCR diversity was seen in persistent Graves' patients than in newly diagnosed ones.

These data are also associated with another study on T cells in Graves' hyperthyroidism and ophthalmopathy.

The chain uses TRBV20-1 and TRBJ2-3, with D unresolved. The receptor's source is a woman under 40 with Graves disease. The sequenced sample was peripheral blood mononuclear cells (PBMCs), obtained at new diagnosis, from a patient treated with antithyroid drugs. CDR3 loop: CSAVPRRGLTDTQYF. The DNA of the CDR3 is TGCAGTGCCGTCCCTAGGCGCGGATTAACAGATACGCAGTATTTT.